This TCR beta chain was retrieved from a study of shared clonotypes between healthy human individuals (dated by TCRdb to about 2020). About the investigation overall: Two women and a few men aged 18 to 49 years were included in the cohort. For each donor, CD4 naive and CD4 memory were each run on three plates, CD8 naive on two plates, and CD8 memory on one plate. To estimate repertoire size and how much clonotype sharing occurs between individuals, the study deeply sequenced the blood TCR repertoires of several healthy adults. Libraries were prepared and TCR repertoires were sequenced by different laboratories using diverse techniques, in order to increase sequencing depth and limit assay-specific biases. Between about 0.9 and 10 billion PBMCs per donor were obtained by leukapheresis. What the work shows at the level of the full study, not this receptor alone: Sampling was restricted to blood, and TCR repertoires in tissue are likely to differ from TCR repertoires in blood. Rarefaction of sorted-subset datasets indicated incomplete sequencing despite the large sequencing depth. When a few donors were compared, the shared fraction of clonotypes was about 5.4% for naive CD4, approximately 3.5% for naive CD8, 2% to 2.5% for memory CD4, and roughly 0.43% for memory CD8. Higher generation probabilities were observed for clonotypes shared by all four sorted-subset donors than for non-shared clonotypes. The genetic and exposure-history diversity represented was limited by the small number of donors. Based on pairwise subsampling, the degree of clonotype sharing among donors was expected to be affected by sequencing depth. Naive subsets generally had larger estimated clonotype richness than memory subsets.

Details on this clone: This receptor's antigen is unknown. The sample holds no much larger clone one base away, and base qualities are not on file.

Healthy HIV-negative adults with no recently reported acute infections or vaccinations were included as donors. All donors were Caucasian adults living in Nashville, Tennessee, USA. CD4+ T cells were enriched by magnetic negative selection, after which naive cells were positively selected on CD45RA and the negative fraction was taken as the memory subset. After blood collection by leukapheresis, PBMCs were isolated using Ficoll-Histopaque density gradient centrifugation and then cryopreserved in the vapor phase of liquid nitrogen. Analytical flow cytometry was used to check the purity and quantity of every magnetically sorted T cell population. Each sorted fraction had its genomic DNA isolated and then quantified by UV absorbance on a Nanodrop 2000c. TCR CDR3 regions were amplified from genomic DNA by multiplex PCR using the deep immunoSEQ assay. Extracted genomic DNA from each cell subset was spread evenly across all wells of several immunoSEQ 96-well plates, with each plate serving as a replicate. For sorted subsets, each replicate PCR was loaded with roughly 200 ng genomic DNA, equivalent to about 33,000 T cell genomes. Purified libraries were quantified with a Qubit 3.0 fluorometer, sized on a Bioanalyzer 2100, and re-quantified with the KAPA Library Quantification kit. A separate single-read 150-cycle Illumina NextSeq 550 flow cell was used to sequence each immunoSEQ 96-well plate. The source study handled its data this way. Because the immunoSEQ output held only junctional sequences and lacked quality scores, the filtering could not match the filtering applied to full-length reads. Sequences were annotated with PyIR, a Python wrapper for IgBLAST v1.9, using IMGT germline references to assign V/J genes and CDR3. Reads were removed for weak V/J assignments (E-value above 1e-6), missing CDR3, stop codons, out-of-frame junctions, or ambiguous translated residues. V3J clonotypes were defined as sequences sharing the same inferred V gene, J gene, and CDR3 amino acid sequence. Percentage overlap between repertoires was calculated by dividing the number of shared unique clonotypes by the size of the smaller repertoire. Repertoire richness was assessed with RTK rarefaction, the Chao1 estimator, and Recon v2.1 estimates of unobserved clonotypes. Generation probabilities were computed with OLGA for all TCRbeta clonotypes obtained by the gDNA method from several donors. TCRdb carries this immuneACCESS record with in-frame sequences only. Its versions omit some clonotypes, under half of them owing to an unresolved V gene in the studies checked, with the rest unexplained. That table supplies the V and J calls and clone size; D and trimming were determined from the DNA. For this sample there are roughly 2.5 million clones; around nine tenths appear just once. The ten largest clones add up to 0.13% to 0.15% of the sample.

Via the germline V gene (reference sequence), CDR1 is SEHNR and CDR2 FQNEAQ. Ends trimmed: V by 4 bases, J by 7 bases; bases unmatched to a gene: 13. The CDR3 holds 17 amino acids from the cysteine to the phenylalanine. Just the 51-base CDR3 DNA is kept, in frame starting at base 1. Sample: naive CD4+ T cells sorted from blood. The cell subset or site label here, explained by the study, means: CD45RA+ positively selected. The TCR was taken from a man younger than 35 in good health. The sequence joins TRBV7-9 to TRBJ1-4, and 9 junction bases match TRBD1. The nucleotide sequence reads TGTGCCAGCAGCTCCCGGGACAGGGTCCGTGATGGTGAAAAACTGTTTTTT. It is translated as CASSSRDRVRDGEKLFF.